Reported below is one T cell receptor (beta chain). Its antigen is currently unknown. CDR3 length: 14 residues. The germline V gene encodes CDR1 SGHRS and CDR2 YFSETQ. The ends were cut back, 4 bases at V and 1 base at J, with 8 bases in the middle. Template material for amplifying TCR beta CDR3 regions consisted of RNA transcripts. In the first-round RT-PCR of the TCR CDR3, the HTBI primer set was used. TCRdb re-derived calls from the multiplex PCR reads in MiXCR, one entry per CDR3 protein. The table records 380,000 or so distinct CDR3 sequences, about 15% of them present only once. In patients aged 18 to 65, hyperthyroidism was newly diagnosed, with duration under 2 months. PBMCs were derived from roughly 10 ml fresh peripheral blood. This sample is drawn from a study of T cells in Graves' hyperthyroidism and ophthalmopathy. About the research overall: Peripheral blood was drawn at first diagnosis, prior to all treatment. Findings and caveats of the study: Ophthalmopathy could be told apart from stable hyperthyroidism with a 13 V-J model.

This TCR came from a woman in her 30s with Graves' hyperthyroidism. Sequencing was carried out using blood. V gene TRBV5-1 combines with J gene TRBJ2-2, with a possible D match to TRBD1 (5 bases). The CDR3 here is CASSPTVNTGELFF. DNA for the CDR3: TGCGCCAGCAGCCCGACAGTGAACACCGGGGAGCTGTTTTTT.